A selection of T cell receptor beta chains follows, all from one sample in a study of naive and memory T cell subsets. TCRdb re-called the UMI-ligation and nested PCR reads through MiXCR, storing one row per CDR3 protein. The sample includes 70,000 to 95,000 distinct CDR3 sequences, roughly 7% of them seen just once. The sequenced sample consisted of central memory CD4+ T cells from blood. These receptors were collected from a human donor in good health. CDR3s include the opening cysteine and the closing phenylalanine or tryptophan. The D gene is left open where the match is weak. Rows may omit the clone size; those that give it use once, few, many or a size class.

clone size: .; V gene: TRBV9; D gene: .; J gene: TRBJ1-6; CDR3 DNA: TGTGCCAGCAGCGGGGGATCTATCAATAATTCACCCCTCCACTTT; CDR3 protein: CASSGGSINNSPLHF
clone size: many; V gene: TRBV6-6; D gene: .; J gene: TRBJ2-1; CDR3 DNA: TGTGCCACTAGAGACGGGACCAACAATGAGCAGTTCTTC; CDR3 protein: CATRDGTNNEQFF
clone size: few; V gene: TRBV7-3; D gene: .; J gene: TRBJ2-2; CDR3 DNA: TGTGCCAGCAGCTTACGCCCAGCCACCGGGGAGCTGTTTTTT; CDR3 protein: CASSLRPATGELFF
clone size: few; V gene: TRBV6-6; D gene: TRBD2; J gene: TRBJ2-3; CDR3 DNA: TGTGCCAGCAGTTCCCAGGCGCGGCTAGCGGGGGGCACAGATACGCAGTATTTT; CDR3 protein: CASSSQARLAGGTDTQYF
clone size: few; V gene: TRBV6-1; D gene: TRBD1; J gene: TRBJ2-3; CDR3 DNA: TGTGCCAGCAGTCGGGACAGGAGCACAGATACGCAGTATTTT; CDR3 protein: CASSRDRSTDTQYF
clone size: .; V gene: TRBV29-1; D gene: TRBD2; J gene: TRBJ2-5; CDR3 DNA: TGCAGCGTTGAAGACTATCCGGGACTAAAGGAGACCCAGTACTTC; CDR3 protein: CSVEDYPGLKETQYF
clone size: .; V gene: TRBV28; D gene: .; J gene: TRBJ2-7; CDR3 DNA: TGTGCCAGCGCAGGACGGTGGGAGCAGTACTTC; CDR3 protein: CASAGRWEQYF
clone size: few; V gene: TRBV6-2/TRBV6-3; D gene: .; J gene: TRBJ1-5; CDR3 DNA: TGTGCCAGCAGTTTACTCCTGAATAGCAATCAGCCCCAGCATTTT; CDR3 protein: CASSLLLNSNQPQHF
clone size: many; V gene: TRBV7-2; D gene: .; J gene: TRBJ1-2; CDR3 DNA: TGTGCCAGCAGCCGTGCCAACCCGGCCTACTATGGCTACACCTTC; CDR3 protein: CASSRANPAYYGYTF
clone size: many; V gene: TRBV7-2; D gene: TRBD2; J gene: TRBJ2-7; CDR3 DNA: TGTGCCAGCAGCTTATCGGGCGCGAGCGGGAGCTACGAGCAGTACTTC; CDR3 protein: CASSLSGASGSYEQYF
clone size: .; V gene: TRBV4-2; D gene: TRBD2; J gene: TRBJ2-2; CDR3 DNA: TGTGCCAGCAGCCAAATTAGCGGGGCTAGGGGACCCGGGGAGCTGTTTTTT; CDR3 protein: CASSQISGARGPGELFF
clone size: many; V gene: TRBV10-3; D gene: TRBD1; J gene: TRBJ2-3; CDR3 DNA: TGTGCCATCAGTGAATGGACAGGCGTTACAGATACGCAGTATTTT; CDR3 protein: CAISEWTGVTDTQYF
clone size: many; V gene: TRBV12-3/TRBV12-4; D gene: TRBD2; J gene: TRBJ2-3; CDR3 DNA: TGTGCCAGCAGCCGCAGAATGACTAGCGGGGGGATCACAGATACGCAGTATTTT; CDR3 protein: CASSRRMTSGGITDTQYF
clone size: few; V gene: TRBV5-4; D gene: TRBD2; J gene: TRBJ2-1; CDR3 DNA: TGTGCCAGCAGCCACAGCGGGAGAATCGCGGATGAGCAGTTCTTC; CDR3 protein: CASSHSGRIADEQFF
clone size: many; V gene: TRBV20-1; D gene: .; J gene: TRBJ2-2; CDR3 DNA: TGCAGTGCCCAAATACGGGGGACCGGGGAGCTGTTTTTT; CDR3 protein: CSAQIRGTGELFF
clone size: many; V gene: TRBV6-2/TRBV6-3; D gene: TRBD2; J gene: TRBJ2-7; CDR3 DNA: TGTGCCAGCAGTCGTAGCGGGAGCTCCTACGAGCAGTACTTC; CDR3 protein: CASSRSGSSYEQYF
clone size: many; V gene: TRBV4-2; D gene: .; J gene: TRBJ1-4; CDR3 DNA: TGTGCCAGCAGCCAAGAGGGTCGGGGGGCTAATGAAAAACTGTTTTTT; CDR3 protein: CASSQEGRGANEKLFF
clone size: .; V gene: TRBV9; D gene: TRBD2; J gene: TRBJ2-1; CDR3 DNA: TGTGCCAGCAGCGCCCTAGCGGGGGGGCTGGATGAGCAGTTCTTC; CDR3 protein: CASSALAGGLDEQFF
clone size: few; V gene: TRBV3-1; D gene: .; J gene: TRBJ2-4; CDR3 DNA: TGTGCCAGCAGCCAAGAACGGGCAGCCCCCATTCAGTACTTC; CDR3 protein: CASSQERAAPIQYF
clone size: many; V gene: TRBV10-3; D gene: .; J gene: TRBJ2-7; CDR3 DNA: TGTGCCATCAGTGATGGGGTAGTCTACGAGCAGTACTTC; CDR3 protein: CAISDGVVYEQYF
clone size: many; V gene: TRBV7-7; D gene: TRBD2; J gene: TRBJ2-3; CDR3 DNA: TGTGCTAGTTCCTTAAGCGCGGGAGACGCAGATACGCAGTATTTT; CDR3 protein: CASSLSAGDADTQYF
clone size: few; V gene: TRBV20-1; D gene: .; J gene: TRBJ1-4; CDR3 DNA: TGCAGTGCTAGAGATGGCCTCCTGGGGGAAAAACTGTTTTTT; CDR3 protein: CSARDGLLGEKLFF
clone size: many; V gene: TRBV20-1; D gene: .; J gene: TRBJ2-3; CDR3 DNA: TGCAGTGCTAGAGTAGTGGGAGCAGATACGCAGTATTTT; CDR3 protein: CSARVVGADTQYF
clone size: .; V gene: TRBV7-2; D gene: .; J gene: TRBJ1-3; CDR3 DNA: TGTGCCAGCAGCTTGGGACCCCTGGGAGGCTCTGGAAACACCATATATTTT; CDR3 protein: CASSLGPLGGSGNTIYF
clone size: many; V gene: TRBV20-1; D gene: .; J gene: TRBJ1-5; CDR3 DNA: TGCAGTGCTAGGGAACGTAAGGGGTTAAATCAGCCCCAGCATTTT; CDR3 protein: CSARERKGLNQPQHF
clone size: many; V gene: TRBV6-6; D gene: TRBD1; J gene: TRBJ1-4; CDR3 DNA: TGTGCCAGCAGTTACTGGGACAGGGGGCATGAAAAACTGTTTTTT; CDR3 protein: CASSYWDRGHEKLFF
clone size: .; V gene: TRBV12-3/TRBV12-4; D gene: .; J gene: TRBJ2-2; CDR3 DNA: TGTGCCAGCAGTTTGCGTACTGCCGGGGAGCTGTTTTTT; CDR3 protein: CASSLRTAGELFF
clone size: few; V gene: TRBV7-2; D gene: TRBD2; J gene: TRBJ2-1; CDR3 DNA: TGTGCCAGCAGCTCCCCGACTAGCGGGCGGAGCTCCTACAATGAGCAGTTCTTC; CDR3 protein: CASSSPTSGRSSYNEQFF